This is a list of T cell receptor beta chains from one sample in a study of OX40 agonist ivuxolimab in advanced cancers. Assay: immunoSEQ multiplex PCR; the TCRdb copy retains only in-frame clones and omits some. In the table there are over 50,000 clones, 86% of which are singletons. The source was CD4+ or CD8+ T cells sorted from blood, collected in a trial of the OX40 agonist ivuxolimab. Receptors originate from an adult with an advanced solid tumor such as melanoma, head and neck, liver or kidney cancer. CDR3s leave out the opening cysteine and the closing phenylalanine or tryptophan. Size values are once, few and many counts, or a class for expanded clones, and some rows have none.

TRBV29-1	NA	TRBJ2-7	SVLDPLSRSYEQY
TRBV9	NA	TRBJ2-5	ASSVATSGEWGPQETQY
TRBV11-2	NA	TRBJ2-1	ASSLEVGEQF
TRBV4-2	NA	TRBJ1-2	ASSQDWADSTNYGYT
TRBV6-5	NA	TRBJ1-1	ASSSGALDTEAF
TRBV7-8	NA	TRBJ1-5	ASSLLSRQGGQPQH
TRBV19	few	TRBJ1-6	ASSIEWSHNSPLH
TRBV28	NA	TRBJ1-5	ASSPAGSWGQPQH
TRBV9	few	TRBJ2-3	ASSVTGVVDTQY
TRBV30	NA	TRBJ1-5	AWSERGDGNQPQH
TRBV28	NA	TRBJ2-2	ASRTAGLLTGELF
TRBV2	few	TRBJ1-4	ASREQGAREKLF
TRBV11-1	NA	TRBJ1-1	ASSPGQGVTEAF
TRBV7-8	NA	TRBJ2-7	ASSPPGGYGY
TRBV9	NA	TRBJ1-2	ASSVDSRNYGYT
TRBV7-2	NA	TRBJ2-5	ASSPRTSETQY
TRBV6-5	NA	TRBJ2-3	ASRRQGTDTQY
TRBV5-4	NA	TRBJ2-5	ASSLDAGGYQETQY
TRBV6-5	few	TRBJ1-6	ASRGAGTGYSPLH
TRBV7-9	few	TRBJ1-2	ASSLASGGVYGYT
TRBV5-4	NA	TRBJ2-1	ASSPRGLADYNEQF
TRBV18	NA	TRBJ1-3	ASSPPTGGYGNTIY
TRBV5-1	NA	TRBJ2-2	ASSLGGAGELF
TRBV19	once	TRBJ1-1	ASSFPDREAF
TRBV7-2	NA	TRBJ2-5	ASSLITGSGRETQY
TRBV28	once	TRBJ2-6	ASTSPGSGANVLT